This T cell receptor beta chain originates from a study of T cells after posttransplantation cyclophosphamide (dated by TCRdb to the mid-2010s). For the study in its entirety: T cell repertoire reconstitution was tracked by TRB sequencing after myeloablative bone marrow transplantation in which posttransplantation cyclophosphamide was used as GVHD prophylaxis. Samples from around 40 PTCy-treated patients and 15 to 20 related bone marrow donors of those patients were subjected to antigen receptor sequencing. Blood from all 34 PTCy patients with 1-year posttransplant specimens was subjected to TRB sequencing. Up to 3 additional blood samples from 2 to 5.2 years after transplant were also TRB-sequenced in 3 patients, as was pretransplant blood from 4 patients. TRA and TRB clonality were tightly correlated in 9 or 10 samples, so subsequent TCR analyses focused on TRB only. Public TRB sequences were searched against a database of over 3,500 sequences associated with responses to pathogens, tumor antigens, self-antigens and alloantigens.

Via the germline V gene, CDR1 is SNHLY and CDR2 FYNNEI. Spanning cysteine to phenylalanine, the CDR3 consists of 17 amino acids. This entry keeps only the CDR3 DNA: 51 bases, framed from base 1. V and J lose 5 bases and 0 bases, and a span of 20 bases separates them. Here is what the overall study found, with its caveats: At 1-2 months, donor-recipient similarity was low but rose over the first year, and the later blood repertoires were often dominated by donor CD8+ memory clones. The TRB repertoires of T cells infiltrating skin or the GI tract showed only limited overlap with the TRB repertoires found in blood. Across under 50 patients, recipient CMV seropositivity and CMV reactivation were highly associated with TRB clonality; PTCy diversity was similar to CNI/methotrexate controls.

TRB sequencing used genomic DNA with the immunoSEQ assay at survey resolution or the hsTCRB kit. Per the source publication's procedure: The immunoSEQ software was used for initial read processing, and the LymphoSeq R package was used for repertoire analyses. For each TRB dataset, clonality was calculated as 1 minus normalized Shannon entropy, and the Gini coefficient was computed as well. To infer phenotypes in unsorted samples, TRB sequences from sorted subsets of the recipient or donor were mapped onto the unsorted samples of the same recipient. Entries here come from immuneACCESS through TCRdb and include only in-frame sequences with V and J called. Some clones fail to appear in such tables; in the studies checked, an unresolved V gene covers under half of the shortfall, and the cause of the remainder is unknown. Clone size and V and J calls were adopted from that table, with D and trimming inferred from the DNA. In all, the sample holds some 9,000 clones, and more than 75% of those were seen once. Clones ranked in the top ten supply less than 30% of the sample.

Sample treatment or condition, as interpreted from the label and publication: high-dose cyclophosphamide on days +3 and +4 as single-agent GVHD prophylaxis. Patients in the PTCy group got busulfan and fludarabine conditioning, a marrow graft from a related or unrelated donor, and cyclophosphamide on days +3 and +4. The PTCy-treated patients were drawn from a prospective, multi-institutional clinical trial. Peripheral blood and bone marrow mononuclear cells were isolated by Ficoll-Hypaque density centrifugation and were cryopreserved. Notes on this clone: Its antigen is still unknown. No much larger clonotype is one base removed from it; base qualities were not supplied.

Sample: PBMCs, taken after allogeneic stem cell transplant with posttransplant cyclophosphamide. The sequence links TRBV2 to TRBJ2-7; D gene: possibly TRBD2, on 6 matching bases. The sequence was collected from a female patient between 40 and 50 years old who received an allogeneic stem cell transplant from an unrelated donor, was CMV-positive, and had no GVHD. After a transplant, the donor of the graft may account for some T cells. CDR3 region: CASSLGTLYPPSYEQYF. The DNA sequence is as follows: TGTGCCAGCAGTCTCGGGACTCTTTATCCCCCCTCCTACGAGCAGTACTTC.